This TCR beta chain was obtained from a study of cytomegalovirus exposure and HLA in healthy donors. Study-wide findings and caveats: Presence/absence analyses took donor sequencing depth as roughly uniform.

The CDR3 is 13 residues long. Trimming removed 7 bases from V and 6 bases from J; junction bases left unmatched: 7. Looked up from germline, CDR1 is SGDLS and CDR2 is YYNGEE. Of note for this clone: Its antigen is undetermined.

The PCR ran on 60 Vbeta and 13 Jbeta primers. Here immunoSEQ multiplex PCR was the method, and the copy in TCRdb shows in-frame clones only, minus some. Of 120,000 to 150,000 clones listed, roughly 80% are singletons. The sequenced sample consisted of PBMCs. The V and J genes are TRBV9 and TRBJ1-2, with 9 bases aligning to TRBD1. The TCR was taken from a woman in her thirties or forties in good health and CMV-seropositive. The CDR3 region is CASARRQGDGYTF. The CDR3 DNA reads TGTGCCAGCGCCCGGCGACAGGGGGATGGCTACACCTTC. Full variable domain (outside the CDR3, taken from reference TRBV9 and TRBJ1-2): DSGVTQTPKHLITATGQRVTLRCSPRSGDLSVYWYQQSLDQGLQFLIQYYNGEERAKGNILERFSAQQFPDLHSELNLSSLELGDSALYFCASARRQGDGYTFGSGTRLTVV.